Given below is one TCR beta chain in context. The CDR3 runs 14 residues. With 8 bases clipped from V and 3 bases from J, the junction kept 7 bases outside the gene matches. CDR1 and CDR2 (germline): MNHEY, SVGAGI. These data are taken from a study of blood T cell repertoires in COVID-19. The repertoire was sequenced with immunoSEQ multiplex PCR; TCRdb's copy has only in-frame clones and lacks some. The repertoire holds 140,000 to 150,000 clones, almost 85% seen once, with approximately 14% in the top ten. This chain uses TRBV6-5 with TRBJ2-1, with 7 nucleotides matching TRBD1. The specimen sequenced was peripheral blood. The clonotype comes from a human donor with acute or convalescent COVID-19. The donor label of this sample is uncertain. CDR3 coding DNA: TGTGCCAGCCAGACTGGGGACAGCTACAATGAGCAGTTCTTC. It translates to CASQTGDSYNEQFF.